This T cell receptor beta chain was sequenced during a study of post-analysis software for immune sequencing data. Built from TCR beta cDNA, the libraries had unique molecular identifiers in them. Each CDR3 protein is one row after TCRdb ran MiXCR on the PCR reads. Here the sample spans a few hundred thousand distinct CDR3 sequences, roughly 45% being singletons. General study findings and limits: In patients, TRBV5-6, TRBV5-1 and TRBV20-1 belonged to five TRBV segments found more frequently than in controls.

V was shortened by 4 bases and J by 8 bases, with 18 bases between the two germline ends. Germline V gene sequence: CDR1 SGHRS, CDR2 YFSETQ. This CDR3 is 14 amino acids long. This clonotype was recorded once. Its cognate antigen is unknown. Sequencing was performed on blood. This sequence originates from a girl aged 5 to 17 with multiple sclerosis. V usage is TRBV5-1 and J usage is TRBJ1-2; D gene uncertain. This CDR3 is CASSLQDRQEGYTF. CDR3 nucleotides: TGCGCCAGCAGCCTGCAGGACCGCCAAGAAGGCTACACCTTC. The full variable domain, completed using reference TRBV5-1 and TRBJ1-2, is KAGVTQTPRYLIKTRGQQVTLSCSPISGHRSVSWYQQTPGQGLQFLFEYFSETQRNKGNFPGRFSGRQFSNSRSEMNVSTLELGDSALYLCASSLQDRQEGYTFGSGTRLTVV.